This T cell receptor (beta chain) was profiled in a study of blood T cell repertoires in COVID-19. Study overall: From the United States, Italy and Spain came samples of acute and convalescent COVID-19. PBMCs, B-cell-depleted T cells, or T cells provided the cDNA or gDNA that made up the material.

While infection was still active, Seattle patients were enrolled and then followed longitudinally. Method: immunoSEQ multiplex PCR; TCRdb's copy keeps in-frame clones and lacks some. The sample carries 150,000 to 200,000 clones, 86% recorded once. Germline V CDR1 and CDR2: SQVTM, ANQGSEA. There are 13 residues in the CDR3. V was cut by 4 bases and J by 0 bases, with 8 bases left in between. Input material: peripheral blood. This TCR derives from an older woman with COVID-19, enrolled during active disease. The V and J genes are TRBV29-1 and TRBJ2-3, with D unresolved. CDR3 in DNA: TGCAGCGTTGTTATGTCGAGCACAGATACGCAGTATTTT. Amino acids: CSVVMSSTDTQYF.